A single sample is the source of the 9 T cell receptor beta chains below, sequenced in a study of early T cells in non-severe SARS-CoV-2 infection. A single record per CDR3 protein comes from TCRdb applying MiXCR to the 5' RACE reads. Of some 87,000 distinct CDR3 sequences listed, around 13% were seen once; the top ten hold approximately 1.1%. The sequenced sample consisted of whole blood. The source of these receptors is an adult who was a healthcare worker with PCR-confirmed SARS-CoV-2 infection or an uninfected control (not recorded which).

CDR3 DNA: TGTGCCAGCAGCCAGTCGCTGGGCTACACCTTC. Amino acids: CASSQSLGYTF. This sequence joins TRBV6-2 or TRBV6-3 and TRBJ1-2; D ambiguous. CDR1 and CDR2 from the germline V gene are MNHEY and SVGEGT. V lost 6 bases and J 8 bases, leaving 10 bases between the germline ends. This CDR3 has 11 amino acids.

There are a few counts of this clonotype. The chain joins TRBV20-1 to TRBJ2-5, with 10 bases lining up with TRBD2. V lost 5 bases to trimming and J lost 1 base; unmatched junction nucleotides: 4. The CDR3 consists of 14 residues. Germline loops: CDR1 DFQATT, CDR2 SNEGSKA (reference sequence). The CDR3 region has the DNA TGCAGTGCTGCGAGCGGGGGGGCCCAAGAGACCCAGTACTTC. Translating gives CSAASGGAQETQYF.

This clonotype was detected ten times or more. This sequence joins TRBV11-2 and TRBJ2-7; possible D gene TRBD1, 6 bases. V lost 5 bases to trimming and J lost 0 bases, with 14 bases between them. This CDR3 comprises 15 residues. Germline V gene data show CDR1 as SGHAT and CDR2 as FQNNGV. CDR3 bases: TGTGCCAGCAGCGCCGTGACAGGTTCCTCCTACGAGCAGTACTTC. It yields the protein CASSAVTGSSYEQYF.

The chain is built from TRBV29-1 and TRBJ1-2, with D hard to call. The length of the CDR3 is 8 residues. Germline assignment: CDR1 SQVTM and CDR2 ANQGSEA. Between the trimmed V and J ends, which lost 3 bases and 7 bases, there was a span of 0 bases. Here the CDR3 reads CSVDGYTF. The CDR3 DNA follows: TGCAGCGTTGATGGCTACACCTTC.

This clonotype was observed a few times. The chain employs TRBV9 and TRBJ2-1; D is perhaps TRBD2 (5 bases). The CDR3 consists of 14 residues. From germline, CDR1 is SGDLS and CDR2 YYNGEE. Trimming took off 3 bases at V and 0 bases at J, with 7 bases between the two ends. CDR3 in DNA: TGTGCCAGCAGCGCGGGAACCTCCTACAATGAGCAGTTCTTC. Protein sequence: CASSAGTSYNEQFF.

The chain uses TRBV27 and TRBJ2-7; 10 nucleotides align to TRBD1. In germline, CDR1 is MNHEY, CDR2 SMNVEV (reference sequence). The CDR3 has 18 residues. J lost 7 bases, V lost 5 bases, and 20 bases had no gene match. The CDR3, as DNA: TGTGCCAGCAGTCCGTGGCGACTTGCGGGCCGGACAGGGGGTGAGCAGTACTTC. It yields the protein CASSPWRLAGRTGGEQYF.

In this sample, this clonotype turned up a few times. The chain carries TRBV20-1 and TRBJ2-7; 9 nucleotides agree with TRBD1. CDR3 length equals 15 residues. CDR1 and CDR2 (germline): DFQATT, SNEGSKA (reference sequence). After removal of 6 bases from V and 0 bases from J, the junction contained 9 bases not matched to a gene. The CDR3 DNA reads TGCAGTGCACAGACAGGGGGATATGGCTCCTACGAGCAGTACTTC. Translation gives CSAQTGGYGSYEQYF.

The sample holds many counts of this clonotype. The chain combines TRBV27 with TRBJ1-1, with D uncertain. The germline gives CDR1 MNHEY, CDR2 SMNVEV (reference sequence). The CDR3 totals 13 residues. V lost 8 bases and J lost 4, with 14 bases in between. The CDR3 loop is CASSPGWGTEAFF. CDR3 bases: TGTGCCAGCTCCCCGGGGTGGGGCACTGAAGCTTTCTTT.

The sample holds a few counts of this clonotype. This rearrangement joins TRBV14 to TRBJ1-6; the D gene is possibly TRBD1 (5 bases). This CDR3 is 18 amino acids long. The V gene lost 0 bases and the J gene lost 5 bases, with 17 bases spanning the gap. In germline, CDR1 is SGHDN, CDR2 FVKESK. The CDR3 loop is CASSQDRGPGGNNSPLHF. The CDR3 region has the DNA TGTGCCAGCAGCCAAGATAGGGGCCCTGGGGGTAATAATTCACCCCTCCACTTT.